The entry below describes one T cell receptor beta chain. Its antigen is unknown. The CDR3 covers 15 residues. J gave up 5 bases and V 2 bases, and 7 bases lay outside the gene matches. Looked up from germline, CDR1 is SEHNR and CDR2 is FQNEAQ (reference sequence). This record belongs to a study of cytomegalovirus exposure and HLA in healthy donors. General observations from the study: Researchers counted around 170 TCR beta chains as cytomegalovirus-associated. There were several of the most significant clusters that appeared linked to common viral pathogens in a later analysis. Most TCR sequences were uncommon, yet certain public TCRs appeared in many donors.

Primers for the PCR totalled 60 Vbeta and 13 Jbeta. The assay was immunoSEQ multiplex PCR, and TCRdb's table has in-frame clones only and misses some. Found here are around 200,000 clones, roughly four fifths of them singletons; the top ten hold over 1.5%. This receptor was taken from a man over 45 in good health and CMV-seronegative. The sample taken for sequencing was PBMCs. This sequence joins TRBV7-9 and TRBJ2-7; 9 bases match TRBD2. The CDR3 region has the DNA TGTGCCAGCAGCTTAAGGGGCGGGGGGGCCGACGAGCAGTACTTC. Its translation is CASSLRGGGADEQYF. Combining the CDR3 with reference TRBV7-9 and TRBJ2-7 gives the whole variable domain DTGVSQNPRHKITKRGQNVTFRCDPISEHNRLYWYRQTLGQGPEFLTYFQNEAQLEKSRLLSDRFSAERPKGSFSTLEIQRTEQGDSAMYLCASSLRGGGADEQYFGPGTRLTVT.